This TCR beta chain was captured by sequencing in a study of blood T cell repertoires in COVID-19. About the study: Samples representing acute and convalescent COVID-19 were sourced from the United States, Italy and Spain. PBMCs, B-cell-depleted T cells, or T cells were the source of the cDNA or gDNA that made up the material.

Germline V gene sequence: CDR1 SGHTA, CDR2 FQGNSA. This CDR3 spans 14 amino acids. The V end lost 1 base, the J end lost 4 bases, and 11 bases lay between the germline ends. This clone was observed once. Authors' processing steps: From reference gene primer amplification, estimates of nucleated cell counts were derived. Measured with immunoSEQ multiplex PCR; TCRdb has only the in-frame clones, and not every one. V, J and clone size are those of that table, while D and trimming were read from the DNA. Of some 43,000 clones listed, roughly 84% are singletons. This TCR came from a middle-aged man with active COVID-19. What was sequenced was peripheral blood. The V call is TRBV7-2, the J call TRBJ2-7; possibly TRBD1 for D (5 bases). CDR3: CASSLGQGIYEQYF. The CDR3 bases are TGTGCCAGCAGCTTAGGCCAGGGAATTTACGAGCAGTACTTC.